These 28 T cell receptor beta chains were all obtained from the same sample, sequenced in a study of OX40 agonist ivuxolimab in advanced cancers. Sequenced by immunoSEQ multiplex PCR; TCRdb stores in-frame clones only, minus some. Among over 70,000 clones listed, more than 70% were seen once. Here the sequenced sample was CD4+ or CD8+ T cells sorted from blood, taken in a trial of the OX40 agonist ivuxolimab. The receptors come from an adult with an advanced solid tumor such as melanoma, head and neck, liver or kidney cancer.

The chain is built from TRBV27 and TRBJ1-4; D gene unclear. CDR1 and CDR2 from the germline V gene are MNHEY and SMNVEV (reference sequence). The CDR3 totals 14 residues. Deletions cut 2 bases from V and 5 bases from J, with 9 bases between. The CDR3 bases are TGTGCCAGCAGTTTAATCGGCCTGAATGAAAAACTGTTTTTT. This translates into CASSLIGLNEKLFF.

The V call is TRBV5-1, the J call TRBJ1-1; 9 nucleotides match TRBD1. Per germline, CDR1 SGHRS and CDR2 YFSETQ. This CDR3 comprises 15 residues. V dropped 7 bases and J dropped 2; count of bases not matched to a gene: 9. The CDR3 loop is CASGPTGGLNTEAFF. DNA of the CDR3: TGCGCCAGCGGCCCCACAGGGGGCTTAAACACTGAAGCTTTCTTT.

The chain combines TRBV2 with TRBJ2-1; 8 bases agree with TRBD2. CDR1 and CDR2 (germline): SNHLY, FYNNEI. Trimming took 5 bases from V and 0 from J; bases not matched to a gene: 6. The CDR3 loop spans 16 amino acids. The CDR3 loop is CASSRVRGVSYNEQFF. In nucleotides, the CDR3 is TGTGCCAGCAGTCGCGTGCGGGGGGTCTCCTACAATGAGCAGTTCTTC.

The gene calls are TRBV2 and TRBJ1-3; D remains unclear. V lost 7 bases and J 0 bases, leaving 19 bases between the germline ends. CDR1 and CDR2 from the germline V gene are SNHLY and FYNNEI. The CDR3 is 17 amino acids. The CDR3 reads CASTNSRRVDSGNTIYF. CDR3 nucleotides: TGTGCCAGCACCAACTCCCGGCGAGTGGACTCTGGAAACACCATATATTTT.

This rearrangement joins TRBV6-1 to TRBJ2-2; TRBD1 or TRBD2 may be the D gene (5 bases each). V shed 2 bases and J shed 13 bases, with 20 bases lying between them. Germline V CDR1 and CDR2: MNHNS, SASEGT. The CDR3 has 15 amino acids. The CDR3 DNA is TGTGCCAGCAGTGAACGGGGCTTCGGGGCCGCATTGCTGTTTTTT. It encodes CASSERGFGAALLFF.

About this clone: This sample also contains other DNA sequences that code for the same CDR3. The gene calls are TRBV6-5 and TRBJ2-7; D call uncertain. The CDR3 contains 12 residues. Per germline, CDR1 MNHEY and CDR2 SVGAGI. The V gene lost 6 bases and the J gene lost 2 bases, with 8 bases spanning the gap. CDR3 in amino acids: CASRATTYEQYF. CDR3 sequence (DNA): TGTGCCAGCAGAGCTACCACCTACGAGCAGTACTTC.

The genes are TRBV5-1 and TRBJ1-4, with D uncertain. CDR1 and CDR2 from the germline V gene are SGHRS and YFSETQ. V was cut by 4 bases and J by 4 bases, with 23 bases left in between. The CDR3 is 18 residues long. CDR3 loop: CASSVGFPLDNRNEKLFF. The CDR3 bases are TGCGCCAGCAGCGTTGGGTTTCCCCTGGATAACCGTAATGAAAAACTGTTTTTT.

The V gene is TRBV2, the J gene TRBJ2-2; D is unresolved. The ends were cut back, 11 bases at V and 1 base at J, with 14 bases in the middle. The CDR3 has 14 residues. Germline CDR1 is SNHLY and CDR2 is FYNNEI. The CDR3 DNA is TGTGCCCCCTACAGCGTTTTGAACACCGGGGAGCTGTTTTTT. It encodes CAPYSVLNTGELFF.

CDR3 residues: CASSSESPFIGALVNEQFF. CDR3 DNA: TGTGCCAGCAGCTCGGAAAGTCCCTTTATAGGTGCCTTGGTCAATGAGCAGTTCTTC. V is TRBV11-1 and J is TRBJ2-1; D gene unclear. Per the germline V gene, CDR1 is SGHAT and CDR2 is FQDESV (reference sequence). The V and J ends lost 4 bases and 6 bases respectively, with 28 bases between them. CDR3 length: 19 amino acids. Full variable domain (rest looked up from reference TRBV11-1 and TRBJ2-1): EAEVAQSPRYKITEKSQAVAFWCDPISGHATLYWYRQILGQGPELLVQFQDESVVDDSQLPKDRFSAERLKGVDSTLKIQPAELGDSAMYLCASSSESPFIGALVNEQFFGPGTRLTVL.

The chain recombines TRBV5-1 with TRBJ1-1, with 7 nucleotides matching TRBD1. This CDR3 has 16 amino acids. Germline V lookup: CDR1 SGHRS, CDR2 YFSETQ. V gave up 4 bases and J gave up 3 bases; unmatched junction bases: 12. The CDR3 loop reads CASSPDPDRADTEAFF. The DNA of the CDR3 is TGCGCCAGCAGCCCGGACCCCGACAGGGCAGACACTGAAGCTTTCTTT.

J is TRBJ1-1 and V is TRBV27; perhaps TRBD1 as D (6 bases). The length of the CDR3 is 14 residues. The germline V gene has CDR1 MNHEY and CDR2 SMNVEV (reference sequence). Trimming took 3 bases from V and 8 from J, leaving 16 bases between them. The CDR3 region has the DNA TGTGCCAGCAGTTTCTTTCGGGACACTGCCGAAGCTTTCTTT. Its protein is CASSFFRDTAEAFF.

For the CDR3, the DNA is TGTGCCAGCAGCTTGGCGGGACGGTATAATGAAAAACTGTTTTTT. It specifies CASSLAGRYNEKLFF. V gene TRBV5-6 combines with J gene TRBJ1-4; D may be TRBD1 (5 bases). The CDR3 contains 15 residues. V gave up 0 bases and J gave up 4 bases, with 10 bases separating them. The germline CDR1 and CDR2 sequences are SGHDT and YYEEEE.

This chain's CDR3 is CSVGAGEGANVLTF. DNA for the CDR3: TGCAGCGTGGGGGCAGGGGAAGGGGCCAACGTCCTGACTTTC. The chain employs TRBV29-1 and TRBJ2-6, with D maybe TRBD1 (6 bases). The V and J ends lost 6 bases and 4 bases respectively, with 13 bases between them. The germline CDR1 and CDR2 sequences are SQVTM and ANQGSEA. The CDR3 runs 14 residues.

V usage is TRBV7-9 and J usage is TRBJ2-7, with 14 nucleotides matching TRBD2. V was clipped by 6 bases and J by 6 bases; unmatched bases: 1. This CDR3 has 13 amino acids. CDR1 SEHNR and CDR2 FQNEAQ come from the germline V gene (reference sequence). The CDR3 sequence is CASRGLAGVEQYF. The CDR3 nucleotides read TGTGCCAGCAGGGGACTAGCGGGGGTCGAGCAGTACTTC.

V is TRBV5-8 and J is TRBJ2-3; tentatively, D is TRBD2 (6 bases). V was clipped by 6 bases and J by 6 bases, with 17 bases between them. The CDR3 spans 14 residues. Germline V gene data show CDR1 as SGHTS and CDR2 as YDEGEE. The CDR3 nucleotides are TGTGCCAGCACCCTGGGAGGTGGGTTTGATACGCAGTATTTT. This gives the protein CASTLGGGFDTQYF.

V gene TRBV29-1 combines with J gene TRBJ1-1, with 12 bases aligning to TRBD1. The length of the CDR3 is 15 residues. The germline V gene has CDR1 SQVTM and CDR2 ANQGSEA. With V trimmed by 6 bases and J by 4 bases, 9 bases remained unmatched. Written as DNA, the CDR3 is TGCAGCGTCTCCGGGACAGGGGGCTACGGCACTGAAGCTTTCTTT. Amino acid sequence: CSVSGTGGYGTEAFF.

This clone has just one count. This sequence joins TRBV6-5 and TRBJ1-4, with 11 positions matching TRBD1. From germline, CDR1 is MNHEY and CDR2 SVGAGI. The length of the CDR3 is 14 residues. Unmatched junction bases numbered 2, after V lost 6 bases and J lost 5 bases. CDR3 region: CASRRTGGNEKLFF. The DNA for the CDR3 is TGTGCCAGCAGAAGGACAGGGGGCAATGAAAAACTGTTTTTT.

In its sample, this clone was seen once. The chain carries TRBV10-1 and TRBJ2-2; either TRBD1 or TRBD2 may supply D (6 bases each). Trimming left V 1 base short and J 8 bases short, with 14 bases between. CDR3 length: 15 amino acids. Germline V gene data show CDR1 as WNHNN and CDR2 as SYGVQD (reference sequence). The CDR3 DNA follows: TGCGCCAGCAGTGAGTTGGAGGGACAACGTGGGGAGCTGTTTTTT. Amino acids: CASSELEGQRGELFF.

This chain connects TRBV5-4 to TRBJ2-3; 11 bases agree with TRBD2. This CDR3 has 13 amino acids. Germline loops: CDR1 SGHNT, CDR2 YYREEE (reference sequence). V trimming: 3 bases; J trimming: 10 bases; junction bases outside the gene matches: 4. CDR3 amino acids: CASSSSGGTAQYF. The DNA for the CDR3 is TGTGCCAGCAGCTCTAGCGGGGGGACTGCGCAGTATTTT.

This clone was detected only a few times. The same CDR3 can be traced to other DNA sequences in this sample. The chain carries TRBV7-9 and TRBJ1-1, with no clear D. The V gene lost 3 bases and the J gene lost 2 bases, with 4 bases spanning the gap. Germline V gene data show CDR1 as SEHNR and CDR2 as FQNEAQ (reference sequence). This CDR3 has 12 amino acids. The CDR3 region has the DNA TGTGCCAGCAGCTTCAGTAACACTGAAGCTTTCTTT. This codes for CASSFSNTEAFF.

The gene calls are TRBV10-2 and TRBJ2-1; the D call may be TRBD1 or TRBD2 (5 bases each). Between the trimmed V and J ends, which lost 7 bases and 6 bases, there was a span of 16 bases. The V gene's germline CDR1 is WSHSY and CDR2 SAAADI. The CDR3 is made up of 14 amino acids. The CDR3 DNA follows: TGCGCCAGCATGACGCCTACAGGAGGCAATGAGCAGTTCTTC. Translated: CASMTPTGGNEQFF.

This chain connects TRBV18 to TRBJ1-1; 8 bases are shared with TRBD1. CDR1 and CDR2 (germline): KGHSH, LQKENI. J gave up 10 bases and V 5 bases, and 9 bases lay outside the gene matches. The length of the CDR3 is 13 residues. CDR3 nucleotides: TGTGCCAGCTCAGGGGATCAGGGGGCAGCAGCTTTCTTT. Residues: CASSGDQGAAAFF.

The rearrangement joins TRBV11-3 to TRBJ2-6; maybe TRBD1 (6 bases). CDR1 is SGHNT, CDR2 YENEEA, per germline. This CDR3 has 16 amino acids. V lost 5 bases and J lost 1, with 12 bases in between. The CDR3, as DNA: TGTGCCAGCAGCCAAAAACAGGGATCTGGGGCCAACGTCCTGACTTTC. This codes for CASSQKQGSGANVLTF.

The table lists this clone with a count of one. CDR3 DNA sequence: TGTGCCAGCAGAGGAGGGGTATATAGCAATCAGCCCCAGCATTTT. Protein: CASRGGVYSNQPQHF. The J gene is TRBJ1-5, the V gene TRBV6-5, with a tentative D call TRBD1 (5 bases). Germline-derived CDR1 and CDR2 are MNHEY and SVGAGI. The V end was cut by 6 bases, the J end by 0 bases, with 12 bases between. This CDR3 contains 15 residues.

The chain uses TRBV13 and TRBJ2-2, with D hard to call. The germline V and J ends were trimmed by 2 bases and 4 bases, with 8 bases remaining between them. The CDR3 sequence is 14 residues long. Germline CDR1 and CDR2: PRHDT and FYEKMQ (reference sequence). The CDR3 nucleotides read TGTGCCAGCAGCTTATTGTTGAGCACCGGGGAGCTGTTTTTT. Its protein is CASSLLLSTGELFF.

Here the CDR3 reads CASSHRGANQPQHF. In nucleotides, the CDR3 is TGTGCCAGCAGTCACAGGGGGGCCAATCAGCCCCAGCATTTT. The rearrangement joins TRBV6-6 to TRBJ1-5; TRBD1 aligns across 8 bases. Germline CDR1 MNHNY, CDR2 SVGAGI (reference sequence). V trimming: 5 bases; J trimming: 3 bases; junction bases outside the gene matches: 3. The CDR3 spans 14 residues.

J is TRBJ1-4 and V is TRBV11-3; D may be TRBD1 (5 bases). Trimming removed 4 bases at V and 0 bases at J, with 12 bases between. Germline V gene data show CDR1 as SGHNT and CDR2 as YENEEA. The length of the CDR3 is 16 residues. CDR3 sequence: CASSSQGLATNEKLFF. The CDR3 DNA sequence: TGTGCCAGCAGCTCGCAGGGTCTAGCAACTAATGAAAAACTGTTTTTT.

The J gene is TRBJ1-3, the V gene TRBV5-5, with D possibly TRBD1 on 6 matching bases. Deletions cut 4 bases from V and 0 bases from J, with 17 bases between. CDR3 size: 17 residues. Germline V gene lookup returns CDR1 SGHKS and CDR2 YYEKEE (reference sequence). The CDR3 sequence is CASSPEVNRDSGNTIYF. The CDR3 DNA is TGTGCCAGCAGCCCCGAAGTAAACAGGGACTCTGGAAACACCATATATTTT.